Below, 16 T cell receptor beta chains from the same sample are listed, as sequenced in a study of T cell responses to AZD1222 COVID-19 vaccine. Generated by immunoSEQ multiplex PCR, the TCRdb table keeps only in-frame clones and is missing some. The sample lists under 130,000 clones; 88% were seen once. Sample: peripheral blood, taken on day 0 of AZD1222 vaccination. The receptors were gathered from an adult in good health.

The chain has TRBV7-3 and TRBJ2-1, with D possibly being TRBD2 (6 bases). The germline V and J ends were trimmed by 5 bases and 0 bases, with 11 bases remaining between them. The CDR3 spans 15 residues. Germline CDR1 reads SGHTA; CDR2 reads FQGTGA. The CDR3 DNA follows: TGTGCCAGCAGCCCTAGCGCTAGCTCCTACAATGAGCAGTTCTTC. This sequence encodes CASSPSASSYNEQFF.

The chain uses TRBV27 and TRBJ2-5; D unresolved. Germline CDR1 and CDR2: MNHEY and SMNVEV (reference sequence). Trimming left V 2 bases short and J 5 bases short, with 18 bases between. The CDR3 consists of 16 residues. For the CDR3, the DNA is TGTGCCAGCAGTTTAGGTATCTACCCGGGTTCCGAGACCCAGTACTTC. Its protein is CASSLGIYPGSETQYF.

V is TRBV7-9 and J is TRBJ2-3, with unresolved D. With 0 bases removed from V and 5 bases from J, the gap between germline ends came to 9 bases. The length of the CDR3 is 14 residues. CDR1 and CDR2 (germline): SEHNR, FQNEAQ (reference sequence). For the CDR3, the DNA is TGTGCCAGCAGCTTAGCGGTCGCACGAGATACGCAGTATTTT. This encodes CASSLAVARDTQYF.

V and J are TRBV28 and TRBJ1-1; possibly TRBD1 for D (5 bases). Germline loops: CDR1 MDHEN, CDR2 SYDVKM. The V end was cut by 6 bases, the J end by 4 bases, with 15 bases between. The CDR3 sequence is 14 residues long. The CDR3 protein is CASRTAVGVTEAFF. The DNA for the CDR3 is TGTGCCAGCAGGACAGCCGTGGGGGTCACTGAAGCTTTCTTT.

The chain carries TRBV9 and TRBJ1-3, with TRBD1 matching over 9 bases. This CDR3 is built from 15 residues. Trimming cost V 0 bases and J 4 bases; bases outside gene matches: 2. Germline CDR1 reads SGDLS; CDR2 reads YYNGEE. The CDR3 nucleotides are TGTGCCAGCAGCGTAGGAGGACAGGGGGGAAACACCATATATTTT. Protein product: CASSVGGQGGNTIYF. The whole variable domain, remainder taken from reference TRBV9 and TRBJ1-3, is DSGVTQTPKHLITATGQRVTLRCSPRSGDLSVYWYQQSLDQGLQFLIQYYNGEERAKGNILERFSAQQFPDLHSELNLSSLELGDSALYFCASSVGGQGGNTIYFGEGSWLTVV.

The chain has TRBV6-2 or TRBV6-3 and TRBJ2-1; 7 nucleotides agree with TRBD2. The CDR3 sequence is 17 residues long. V dropped 5 bases and J dropped 8; count of bases not matched to a gene: 18. In germline, CDR1 is MNHEY, CDR2 SVGEGT. The CDR3 region has the DNA TGTGCCAGCAGTAAAATCTCCGGGACTATTCCTAGAGATGAGCAGTTCTTC. Its translation is CASSKISGTIPRDEQFF.

This clone was picked up one time. The chain joins TRBV9 to TRBJ2-2; D is undetermined. CDR1 is SGDLS and CDR2 is YYNGEE in the germline V gene. Trimming pared 0 bases from V and 6 bases from J, leaving 9 bases between. The CDR3 covers 14 residues. This CDR3 reads CASSVAREAGELFF. CDR3 coding DNA: TGTGCCAGCAGCGTAGCTCGAGAGGCCGGGGAGCTGTTTTTT. The entire variable domain, with the rest obtained from reference TRBV9 and TRBJ2-2, is as follows: DSGVTQTPKHLITATGQRVTLRCSPRSGDLSVYWYQQSLDQGLQFLIQYYNGEERAKGNILERFSAQQFPDLHSELNLSSLELGDSALYFCASSVAREAGELFFGEGSRLTVL.

The chain recombines TRBV7-2 with TRBJ2-3; D gene unclear. CDR3 length: 13 amino acids. The V gene lost 7 bases and the J gene lost 2 bases, with 10 bases spanning the gap. Germline loops: CDR1 SGHTA, CDR2 FQGNSA. CDR3 nucleotide sequence: TGTGCCAGCATTGGTTTTTCCACAGATACGCAGTATTTT. Its protein is CASIGFSTDTQYF.

The gene calls are TRBV2 and TRBJ1-1; D gene uncertain. Germline V gene sequence: CDR1 SNHLY, CDR2 FYNNEI. This CDR3 has 13 residues. Trimming took off 5 bases at V and 3 bases at J, with 10 bases between the two ends. The CDR3 DNA follows: TGTGCCAGCAGTTCCGGGCCCTACACTGAAGCTTTCTTT. Encoded protein: CASSSGPYTEAFF.

The genes are TRBV30 and TRBJ1-5, with 8 bases fitting TRBD1. Germline trimming cut 1 base from V and 5 bases from J; bases unmatched to any gene: 4. The CDR3 loop spans 14 amino acids. Germline values: CDR1 GTSNPN, CDR2 SVGIG (reference sequence). CDR3 DNA sequence: TGTGCCTGGAGTGGCATGACAGGGGATCAGCCCCAGCATTTT. Protein sequence: CAWSGMTGDQPQHF.

The V and J genes are TRBV14 and TRBJ1-2, with D tentatively TRBD1 (5 bases). Germline V gene sequence: CDR1 SGHDN, CDR2 FVKESK. Trimming cost V 4 bases and J 5 bases, with 17 bases left between them. The CDR3 extends over 15 amino acids. The CDR3 bases are TGTGCCAGCAGCCCACAGACAGCTCCGGGGTATGGCTACACCTTC. It yields the protein CASSPQTAPGYGYTF. The full variable domain, in which reference TRBV14 and TRBJ1-2 provide the parts outside the CDR3, is EAGVTQFPSHSVIEKGQTVTLRCDPISGHDNLYWYRRVMGKEIKFLLHFVKESKQDESGMPNNRFLAERTGGTYSTLKVQPAELEDSGVYFCASSPQTAPGYGYTFGSGTRLTVV.

The sample holds one count of this clone. The chain links TRBV10-2 to TRBJ2-1; 9 nucleotides align to TRBD2. V lost 6 bases, J lost 3 bases, and 9 bases stayed unmatched. CDR3 length: 16 amino acids. The germline V gene encodes CDR1 WSHSY and CDR2 SAAADI. The CDR3 is CASRPFSGSGYNEQFF. CDR3 nucleotides: TGCGCCAGCAGGCCATTTAGCGGGAGTGGCTACAATGAGCAGTTCTTC.

The chain links TRBV7-2 to TRBJ2-1, with D possibly matching TRBD2 (5 bases). The CDR3 sequence is 15 residues long. Trimming removed 1 base at V and 6 bases at J, with 13 bases between. Germline V lookup: CDR1 SGHTA, CDR2 FQGNSA. The CDR3 DNA sequence: TGTGCCAGCAGCTTAGATTCGCCCCGGGGCAATGAGCAGTTCTTC. This gives the protein CASSLDSPRGNEQFF.

J is TRBJ2-2 and V is TRBV9, with 8 bases identical to TRBD1. The CDR3 runs 19 residues. With V trimmed by 0 bases and J by 0 bases, 10 bases remained unmatched. Germline V lookup: CDR1 SGDLS, CDR2 YYNGEE. The CDR3 spells CASSVANTGGPTNTGELFF. The DNA for the CDR3 is TGTGCCAGCAGCGTAGCAAACACAGGGGGTCCCACGAACACCGGGGAGCTGTTTTTT.

This chain uses TRBV5-1 with TRBJ2-3; 10 nucleotides line up with TRBD2. Looked up from germline, CDR1 is SGHRS and CDR2 is YFSETQ. The CDR3 consists of 17 residues. V lost 4 bases, J lost 1 base, and 9 bases stayed unmatched. CDR3: CASSIRSSGSGTDTQYF. DNA of the CDR3: TGCGCCAGCAGCATCCGCTCTAGCGGGAGTGGCACAGATACGCAGTATTTT.

The chain is built from TRBV7-9 and TRBJ2-5, with D perhaps matching TRBD2 (6 bases). This CDR3 is built from 15 residues. V was trimmed by 3 bases and J by 4 bases, leaving 15 bases between them. The germline CDR1 and CDR2 sequences are SEHNR and FQNEAQ (reference sequence). CDR3 bases: TGTGCCAGCAGCTTGAGAATGGGGGGTTCAGAGACCCAGTACTTC. Translating gives CASSLRMGGSETQYF.